This passage covers 24 T cell receptor beta chains from one sample sequenced in a study of T-cell memory formation after mild COVID-19. Using its own MiXCR run on the 5' RACE reads, TCRdb lists one record per CDR3 protein. The sample lists 400,000 to 450,000 distinct CDR3 sequences, approximately 19% occurring once. Material for sequencing was PBMCs or a T cell subset sorted from them (not recorded which). These receptors came from a man between 18 and 35 years old who had mild COVID-19 (a few samples of this study predate the infection). Cell type and time point are not known.

The V gene is TRBV5-1, the J gene TRBJ2-5; no reliable D call. Deletions cut 3 bases from V and 3 bases from J, with 3 bases between. The CDR3 is 11 residues long. Germline CDR1 SGHRS, CDR2 YFSETQ. CDR3 nucleotide sequence: TGCGCCAGCAGCTACAAAGAGACCCAGTACTTC. Translation gives CASSYKETQYF.

A few counts support this clonotype. The chain employs TRBV7-3 and TRBJ2-5; tentatively, D is TRBD2 (5 bases). Germline V CDR1 and CDR2: SGHTA, FQGTGA. The germline V and J ends were trimmed by 3 bases and 6 bases, with 11 bases remaining between them. The CDR3 totals 13 residues. Here the CDR3 DNA reads TGTGCCAGCAGCTTCGGGGAAATGAAGACCCAGTACTTC. Its translation is CASSFGEMKTQYF.

The genes are TRBV29-1 and TRBJ2-1; D remains ambiguous. V lost 8 bases and J 9 bases, leaving 14 bases between the germline ends. The germline V gene has CDR1 SQVTM and CDR2 ANQGSEA. The CDR3 sequence is 11 residues long. CDR3 region: CSTIRGIEQFF. The CDR3 DNA reads as TGCAGCACTATACGTGGTATTGAGCAGTTCTTC.

The chain employs TRBV5-1 and TRBJ1-4; D perhaps matches TRBD1 (6 bases). Trimming shortened V by 6 bases and J by 6 bases, and 15 bases separated the two germline ends. Germline values: CDR1 SGHRS, CDR2 YFSETQ. This CDR3 contains 14 residues. This CDR3 is CASTTGQGHEKLFF. CDR3 bases: TGCGCCAGCACCACGGGACAAGGTCATGAAAAACTGTTTTTT.

In this sample, this clonotype turned up a few times. The genes are TRBV3-1 and TRBJ1-2; D is undetermined. The V end was cut by 8 bases, the J end by 8 bases, with 12 bases between. The CDR3 spans 11 residues. Germline assignment: CDR1 LGHDT and CDR2 YNNKEL (reference sequence). Here the CDR3 reads CASGRKGGYTF. The CDR3, as DNA: TGTGCCAGCGGGAGGAAAGGAGGCTACACCTTC.

The J gene is TRBJ1-2, the V gene TRBV27; TRBD1 matches 7 bases. Per germline, CDR1 MNHEY and CDR2 SMNVEV (reference sequence). The V segment lost 3 bases and the J segment 5 bases; nucleotides outside the gene matches: 3. The CDR3 runs 13 residues. The DNA for the CDR3 is TGTGCCAGCAGTTTGACAGGGAGGTATGGCTACACCTTC. Encoded protein: CASSLTGRYGYTF.

The table lists this clonotype with a few counts. V usage is TRBV7-2 and J usage is TRBJ1-3; no reliable D call. Trimming stripped 1 base from V and 0 bases from J, with 10 bases between. The CDR3 is 16 residues long. Germline-derived CDR1 and CDR2 are SGHTA and FQGNSA. In nucleotides, the CDR3 is TGTGCCAGCAGCTTAGACGGAGGAAGCTCTGGAAACACCATATATTTT. Its translation: CASSLDGGSSGNTIYF.

This clonotype was recorded a few times. The chain carries TRBV19 and TRBJ2-2, with D hard to call. This CDR3 contains 13 residues. The V gene lost 3 bases and the J gene lost 0 bases, with 2 bases spanning the gap. Germline V gene sequence: CDR1 LNHDA, CDR2 SQIVND (reference sequence). The DNA for the CDR3 is TGTGCCAGTAGTATGACGAACACCGGGGAGCTGTTTTTT. Amino acid sequence: CASSMTNTGELFF.

J is TRBJ2-1 and V is TRBV10-3, with TRBD1 identical over 7 bases. CDR1 is ENHRY and CDR2 is SYGVKD in the germline V gene. The CDR3 runs 14 residues. Trimming removed 4 bases from V and 5 bases from J; junction bases left unmatched: 5. CDR3 in amino acids: CAISAKGADNEQFF. CDR3 DNA: TGTGCCATCAGTGCAAAGGGGGCGGACAATGAGCAGTTCTTC.

The V call is TRBV4-1, the J call TRBJ1-6, with TRBD1 matching 9 bases. The V and J ends lost 4 bases and 0 bases, in that order; junction bases with no gene match: 13. Germline V lookup: CDR1 MGHRA, CDR2 YSYEKL. The CDR3 loop spans 20 amino acids. The CDR3 DNA follows: TGCGCCAGCAGCCCCCAGGACAGGGGTGGCCTGAGCTCCTATAATTCACCCCTCCACTTT. Protein sequence: CASSPQDRGGLSSYNSPLHF.

This clonotype was picked up a small number of times. A read error may produce the germline difference seen at one junction end. The rearrangement joins TRBV2 to TRBJ2-2; no reliable D call. The CDR3 is 15 amino acids. Per germline, CDR1 SNHLY and CDR2 FYNNEI. The CDR3 DNA reads as TGTGCCACCAGTAGAGAACAGACGAACACCGGGGAGCTGTTTTTT. Translated: CATSREQTNTGELFF.

The chain uses TRBV5-1 and TRBJ1-1, with unresolved D. The V gene's germline CDR1 is SGHRS and CDR2 YFSETQ. The CDR3 consists of 15 residues. Trimming shortened V by 3 bases and J by 7 bases, and 19 bases separated the two germline ends. CDR3 DNA: TGCGCCAGCAGCTACCCAGGACCGGCTTTTGGTGAAGCTTTCTTT. The encoded protein is CASSYPGPAFGEAFF.

This clonotype has just a few counts. The rearrangement joins TRBV2 to TRBJ1-2; TRBD1 matches at 8 bases. Losses at the gene ends were 8 bases for V and 10 bases for J; bases not matched to a gene: 9. The CDR3 totals 12 residues. Per germline, CDR1 SNHLY and CDR2 FYNNEI. The CDR3 protein is CASGPRQGTYTF. CDR3 bases: TGTGCCAGCGGACCTAGACAGGGGACCTACACCTTC.

This clonotype was seen a few times. The rearrangement joins TRBV7-9 to TRBJ1-2, with D unresolved. Trimming removed 3 bases from V and 7 bases from J, with 18 bases in between. The germline CDR1 and CDR2 sequences are SEHNR and FQNEAQ (reference sequence). This CDR3 region has 15 residues. The DNA of the CDR3 is TGTGCCAGCAGCTTCCCGGAGGCGGTCGTCCGTGGCTACACCTTC. It translates to CASSFPEAVVRGYTF.

The chain couples TRBV5-1 to TRBJ1-1, with TRBD1 matching 9 bases. This CDR3 spans 17 amino acids. CDR1 is SGHRS and CDR2 is YFSETQ in the germline V gene. Unmatched junction bases numbered 11, after V lost 1 base and J lost 4 bases. The CDR3 sequence: CASSLTPTGGTFTEAFF. The CDR3 coding sequence is TGCGCCAGCAGCTTGACCCCGACAGGGGGAACCTTCACTGAAGCTTTCTTT. The full variable domain, its missing parts supplied by reference TRBV5-1 and TRBJ1-1, is KAGVTQTPRYLIKTRGQQVTLSCSPISGHRSVSWYQQTPGQGLQFLFEYFSETQRNKGNFPGRFSGRQFSNSRSEMNVSTLELGDSALYLCASSLTPTGGTFTEAFFGQGTRLTVV.

The J gene is TRBJ2-6, the V gene TRBV5-1; D possibly uses TRBD1 or TRBD2 (7 bases each). Germline CDR1 SGHRS, CDR2 YFSETQ. This CDR3 spans 15 amino acids. Trimming removed 3 bases at V and 2 bases at J, with 9 bases between. The CDR3 here is CASSSGGAGANVLTF. The CDR3 DNA sequence: TGCGCCAGCAGCTCAGGGGGGGCTGGGGCCAACGTCCTGACTTTC.

V usage is TRBV6-6 and J usage is TRBJ1-1; tentatively, D is TRBD1 (5 bases). CDR3 length: 16 amino acids. Looked up from germline, CDR1 is MNHNY and CDR2 is SVGAGI (reference sequence). V was trimmed by 0 bases and J by 0 bases, leaving 11 bases between them. CDR3 protein: CASSYSPEGMNTEAFF. As DNA, the CDR3 is TGTGCCAGCAGTTACTCTCCGGAGGGGATGAACACTGAAGCTTTCTTT.

This clonotype was seen a few times. The chain employs TRBV18 and TRBJ2-7; D not resolved. The germline V gene has CDR1 KGHSH and CDR2 LQKENI. The CDR3 extends over 13 amino acids. Trimming removed 0 bases from V and 0 bases from J, with 3 bases in between. As DNA, the CDR3 is TGTGCCAGCTCACCACCTAGCTCCTACGAGCAGTACTTC. It encodes CASSPPSSYEQYF.

This clonotype was picked up a small number of times. The rearrangement links TRBV19 to TRBJ2-7; 9 bases align to TRBD1. CDR3 length: 14 residues. In germline, CDR1 is LNHDA, CDR2 SQIVND (reference sequence). V trimming: 6 bases; J trimming: 1 base; junction bases outside the gene matches: 4. The CDR3 nucleotides are TGTGCCAGTAGACCGGGACAGGGTTCCTACGAGCAGTACGTC. Translated: CASRPGQGSYEQYV.

This clonotype has more than one count but fewer than ten. Compared with germline, one end of the junction differs, possibly owing to a read error. The chain joins TRBV7-9 to TRBJ1-4, with a weak D call TRBD1 (6 bases). The CDR3 sequence is 12 residues long. Per the germline V gene, CDR1 is SEHNR and CDR2 is FQNEAQ (reference sequence). The CDR3 DNA is TGTGCCAGCAGCTTATCGGACAGCCGTTTCGTTTTT. Its protein product is CASSLSDSRFVF.

This clonotype turned up a few times. This rearrangement joins TRBV24-1 to TRBJ2-3; D unresolved. V gave up 3 bases and J gave up 1 base, with 10 bases separating them. The germline gives CDR1 KGHDR, CDR2 SFDVKD. The CDR3 contains 15 residues. As DNA, the CDR3 is TGTGCCACCAGTGATGCATTCAGAGGCACAGATACGCAGTATTTT. Translating it yields CATSDAFRGTDTQYF.

The V call is TRBV18, the J call TRBJ2-7; 7 bases line up with TRBD2. The germline gives CDR1 KGHSH, CDR2 LQKENI. The trim removed 3 bases at V and 3 bases at J, leaving 2 bases unmatched. The CDR3 consists of 13 residues. The CDR3 bases are TGTGCCAGCTCACCTGCGGGGGACTACGAGCAGTACTTC. Translated, it gives CASSPAGDYEQYF.

This clonotype was seen a few times. V gene TRBV7-3 combines with J gene TRBJ2-1, with D perhaps TRBD2 (6 bases). V gave up 2 bases and J gave up 4 bases, with 12 bases separating them. The CDR3 runs to 15 residues. Germline values: CDR1 SGHTA, CDR2 FQGTGA. The CDR3 loop reads CASSLGAGIYNEQFF. The CDR3 coding sequence is TGTGCCAGCAGCTTAGGGGCGGGAATATACAATGAGCAGTTCTTC.

This chain uses TRBV7-3 with TRBJ2-1; 8 bases fit TRBD2. J lost 2 bases, V lost 4 bases, and 4 bases had no gene match. The CDR3 length is 15 residues. Germline CDR1 reads SGHTA; CDR2 reads FQGTGA. The CDR3 region has the DNA TGTGCCAGCAGCTCACGAGCGGGGGCCTACAATGAGCAGTTCTTC. Amino acid sequence: CASSSRAGAYNEQFF.